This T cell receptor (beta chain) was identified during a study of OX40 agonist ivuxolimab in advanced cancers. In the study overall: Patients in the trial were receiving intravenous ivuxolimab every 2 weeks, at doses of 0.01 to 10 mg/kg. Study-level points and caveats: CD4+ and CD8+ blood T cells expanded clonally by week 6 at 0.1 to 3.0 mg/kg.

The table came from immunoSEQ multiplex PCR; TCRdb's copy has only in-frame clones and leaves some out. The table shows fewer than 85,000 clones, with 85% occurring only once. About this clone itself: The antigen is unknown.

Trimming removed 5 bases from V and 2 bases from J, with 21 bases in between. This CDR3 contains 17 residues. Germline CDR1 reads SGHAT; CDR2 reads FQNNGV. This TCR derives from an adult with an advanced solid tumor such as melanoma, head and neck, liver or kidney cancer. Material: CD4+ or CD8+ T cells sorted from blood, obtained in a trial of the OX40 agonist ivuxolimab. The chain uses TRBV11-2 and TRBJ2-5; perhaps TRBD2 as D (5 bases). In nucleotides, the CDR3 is TGTGCCAGCAGCCGTCGCCCTTACGGCGGGCGTCAAGAGACCCAGTACTTC. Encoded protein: CASSRRPYGGRQETQYF.